This entry lists 8 T cell receptor beta chains sequenced from one sample in a study of post-analysis software for immune sequencing data. Study-wide points: TRBV segments more frequent in patients than in controls numbered several and included TRBV5-6, TRBV5-1 and TRBV20-1.

Unique molecular identifiers tagged the TCR beta cDNA libraries. TCRdb reanalysed the PCR reads using MiXCR and keeps one entry per CDR3 protein. The table shows under 200,000 distinct CDR3 sequences, with roughly 30% occurring only once. The antigens of these receptors remain unknown. Sequencing input: blood. These TCRs come from a girl under 18 with multiple sclerosis.

The V and J genes are TRBV6-6 and TRBJ2-3; no clear D. Germline assignment: CDR1 MNHNY and CDR2 SVGAGI (reference sequence). The length of the CDR3 is 13 residues. V was pared by 0 bases and J by 13 bases, with 14 bases between. The CDR3 sequence: CASSYSTDGEKYF. For the CDR3, the DNA is TGTGCCAGCAGTTACTCGACCGACGGCGAGAAGTATTTT.

This clonotype was seen at least ten times. This chain's CDR3 is CASSNRGGRYNEQFF. The CDR3 DNA reads TGTGCCAGTAGTAACAGGGGCGGGAGGTACAATGAGCAGTTCTTC. The chain has TRBV19 and TRBJ2-1; D might be TRBD2 (8 bases). CDR1 and CDR2 from the germline V gene are LNHDA and SQIVND (reference sequence). Trimming removed 4 bases from V and 4 bases from J, with 14 bases in between. This CDR3 spans 15 amino acids.

Concerning this clonotype: Relative to the germline gene, one junction end is altered; a read error may explain this. The chain links TRBV5-5 to TRBJ1-2; the D is unclear. CDR3 length equals 15 residues. CDR1 SGHKS and CDR2 YYEKEE come from the germline V gene (reference sequence). The CDR3 nucleotides read TGTGCCAGCAGCTTGAGGGCCGAAGCTAACTATGGCCACACCTTC. Residues: CASSLRAEANYGHTF.

The J gene is TRBJ1-1, the V gene TRBV29-1; possible D gene TRBD1, 6 bases. Germline V CDR1 and CDR2: SQVTM, ANQGSEA. The CDR3 runs to 12 residues. With 7 bases removed from V and 1 base from J, the gap between germline ends came to 10 bases. CDR3: CSGGGGNTEAFF. CDR3 sequence (DNA): TGCAGCGGAGGGGGGGGGAACACTGAAGCTTTCTTT.

Concerning this clonotype itself: A read error is possible here, since a much larger clone lies one base away. The rearrangement uses TRBV12-3 or TRBV12-4 and TRBJ1-5, with D unresolved. This CDR3 is 13 amino acids long. Here the CDR3 reads CASSPGSSQPQHF. Here the CDR3 DNA reads TGTGCCAGCAGCCCCGGGAGCAGTCAGCCCCAGCATTTT.

This clonotype was seen a few times. The rearrangement joins TRBV29-1 to TRBJ2-1; D gene ambiguous. The CDR3 consists of 16 residues. Germline V gives CDR1 SQVTM, CDR2 ANQGSEA. The V gene lost 6 bases and the J gene lost 0 bases, with 18 bases spanning the gap. The CDR3 DNA follows: TGCAGCGTATCTTTGCCAGGCCTTCGCTCCTACAATGAGCAGTTCTTC. This codes for CSVSLPGLRSYNEQFF.

The CDR3 bases are TGTGCCAGCAGTCCCCCCAGGTGGGCTGTAGAAGCTTTCTTT. Its protein is CASSPPRWAVEAFF. The J gene is TRBJ1-1, the V gene TRBV28; D is unresolved. This CDR3 region has 14 residues. Germline V CDR1 and CDR2: MDHEN, SYDVKM. V lost 5 bases and J 8 bases, leaving 18 bases between the germline ends.

This clonotype was counted a few times. The chain employs TRBV12-3 or TRBV12-4 and TRBJ1-5, with a weak D call TRBD1 (5 bases). CDR3 size: 12 residues. V was trimmed by 8 bases and J by 3 bases, leaving 8 bases between them. The DNA of the CDR3 is TGTGCCAGCGGAGGGGCCAATCAGCCCCAGCATTTT. Its translation: CASGGANQPQHF.